The rows below give T cell receptor beta chains drawn from one sample of a study of breast tumors, draining lymph nodes, adjacent tissues. TCRdb processed the multiplex PCR reads anew with MiXCR; each CDR3 protein has one entry. The sample carries around 140,000 distinct CDR3 sequences, approximately 20% recorded once. The material sequenced was axillary lymph node tissue. These receptor sequences come from a female donor with breast cancer. Some clones in this sample may be carry-over from other donors' samples. The CDR3 runs from the conserved cysteine through the conserved F or W. The D gene is left open where the match is weak. Rows give clone size only sometimes, using once, few, many, or a class for an expanded clone.

>many|-|TRBV20-1|TRBJ2-3
CSEASGTDTQYF
TGCAGTGAAGCTAGCGGCACAGATACGCAGTATTTT
>many|TRBD1|TRBV5-1|TRBJ2-2
CASSTGQGSGELFF
TGCGCCAGCAGCACAGGACAGGGCTCCGGGGAGCTGTTTTTT
>-|TRBD2|TRBV12-3/TRBV12-4|TRBJ2-3
CASRTGLAGVVGTQYF
TGTGCCAGCAGAACGGGACTAGCGGGGGTGGTGGGTACGCAGTATTTT
>once|TRBD2|TRBV20-1|TRBJ2-1
CSARTSAYNEQFF
TGCAGTGCTAGGACTAGCGCCTACAATGAGCAGTTCTTC
>-|-|TRBV10-3|TRBJ1-1
CAISAAGKRPVTEAFF
TGTGCCATCAGTGCGGCAGGGAAAAGACCAGTGACTGAAGCTTTCTTT
>few|-|TRBV19|TRBJ1-5
CASSIVHSFGNQPQHF
TGTGCCAGTAGTATAGTCCACAGTTTCGGCAATCAGCCCCAGCATTTT
>many|TRBD2|TRBV5-4|TRBJ2-3
CASSLGLAGGPDTQYF
TGTGCCAGCAGCTTGGGACTAGCGGGAGGGCCAGATACGCAGTATTTT
>-|-|TRBV28|TRBJ2-1
CASTGSHLENEQFF
TGTGCCAGCACGGGGAGCCACCTAGAAAATGAGCAGTTCTTC
>-|TRBD1|TRBV11-1|TRBJ2-5
CASSTEDRFRGETQYF
TGTGCCAGCAGCACAGAGGACAGGTTCAGGGGAGAGACCCAGTACTTC
>many|TRBD1|TRBV10-2|TRBJ1-2
CASGQGLIGGYTF
TGCGCCAGCGGACAGGGGTTAATCGGTGGCTACACCTTC
>many|TRBD1|TRBV10-3|TRBJ2-7
CAITSGTGGYEQYF
TGTGCCATCACTTCCGGGACAGGGGGCTACGAGCAGTACTTC
>many|TRBD1|TRBV2|TRBJ1-5
CASSVGGQSNQPQHF
TGTGCCAGCAGTGTGGGGGGACAGAGTAATCAGCCCCAGCATTTT
>many|TRBD2|TRBV5-4|TRBJ2-1
CASSPLAGDYNEQFF
TGTGCCAGCAGCCCCCTAGCGGGAGACTACAATGAGCAGTTCTTC
>many|-|TRBV11-2|TRBJ2-1
CASSLLGGSSGEQFF
TGTGCCAGCAGCTTGTTGGGCGGGTCCTCCGGGGAGCAGTTCTTC
>many|TRBD1|TRBV20-1|TRBJ2-5
CSAERQGALETQYF
TGCAGTGCTGAGCGACAGGGGGCGTTGGAGACCCAGTACTTC
>-|TRBD2|TRBV9|TRBJ2-7
CASSQQPGLADEQYF
TGTGCCAGCAGCCAACAACCCGGACTAGCGGACGAGCAGTACTTC
>many|-|TRBV29-1|TRBJ2-1
CSVANGTSSYNEQFF
TGCAGCGTTGCAAACGGGACTTCCTCCTACAATGAGCAGTTCTTC